These 2 T cell receptor beta chains share one sample of origin, sequenced in a study of T cell responses to AZD1222 COVID-19 vaccine. TCRdb's table, derived via immunoSEQ multiplex PCR, lists solely in-frame clones and lacks some. The sample yields 150,000 to 200,000 clones, less than 95% seen once. Sequenced here: peripheral blood, sampled 28 days after the second AZD1222 dose. These receptors were obtained from an adult who received the AZD1222 COVID-19 vaccine.

The rearrangement links TRBV10-3 to TRBJ2-7, with D hard to call. V was trimmed by 3 bases and J by 2 bases, leaving 8 bases between them. Germline V gives CDR1 ENHRY, CDR2 SYGVKD. The CDR3 runs 13 residues. CDR3 sequence (DNA): TGTGCCATCAGTGATAGCAGAGCCTACGAGCAGTACTTC. Protein: CAISDSRAYEQYF.

J is TRBJ1-2 and V is TRBV19, with 7 bases fitting TRBD1. V gave up 4 bases and J gave up 2 bases; unmatched junction bases: 7. CDR1 is LNHDA, CDR2 SQIVND, per germline (reference sequence). There are 15 residues in the CDR3. In DNA form, the CDR3 reads TGTGCCAGTAGTAGATTACAGGGGTCGAACTATGGCTACACCTTC. Its protein product is CASSRLQGSNYGYTF.